This T cell receptor (beta chain) was found in a study of cytomegalovirus exposure and HLA in healthy donors (dated by TCRdb to about 2017). At the level of the whole study: According to an earlier analysis of 587 of the donors, about 179 million T cells yielded approximately 120 million unique TCR beta sequences and 276 Gb of sequence data. All discovery cohort repertoires had been generated using a single sequencing platform. Typing coverage varied by locus: 629-630 donors for A, B, C, DRB1 and DQB1; roughly 560 for DQA1; 606 for DPA1; around 490 for DPB1. HLA typing included class I and class II loci at four-digit resolution. Among the approximately 400 genotyped donors, approximately 81% belonged to the genetic ancestry cluster associated with self-reported Caucasian donors. The aim of the study was to test whether cataloging public T cell receptors could identify signatures of past pathogen exposure. The later analysis used no new phenotypic data to find candidate immune exposures, relying instead on TCR beta sequences and their occurrence across donors. An earlier analysis of more than 450 of the donors used high-throughput TCR beta sequencing to judge whether each TCR beta V gene segment behaved as functional or pseudogenic. Besides the first cohort of hundreds of subjects, a separate validation cohort made up of 120 different subjects was used. In a later analysis, previously published TCR beta repertoires from 600 to 850 donors were re-analyzed and high-resolution HLA genotyping was added so that TCR occurrence patterns could be studied. Donor age, sex, ethnicity and CMV serostatus were compiled together with the repertoire data. A later genetic analysis used genome-wide SNP genotypes for about 65% of the roughly 670 donors, treating that subset as a discovery cohort. To predict cytomegalovirus infection status, the study brought together high-throughput TCR immunosequencing, statistical association of individual TCRs with disease status, and machine learning. Because of strong linkage in the cohort, roughly five DR-DQ haplotypes were treated as single units for association and clustering. The T cell repertoires of 666 subjects were profiled by immunosequencing and related to cytomegalovirus serostatus. Roughly 300 gigabases of sequencing data and roughly 80 million unique TCR sequences made up an early release that covered about 640 HLA-typed donors. On average, roughly 240,000 unique TCR beta nucleotide sequences were sequenced per donor among 398 genotyped donors of the cohort, with 15% to 20% of those sequences being non-productive. Paper-wide results and their limitations: A later analysis reported that several top co-occurrence clusters appeared linked to parvovirus B19, influenza, CMV and Epstein-Barr virus. The study gave a list of under 200 TCR beta chains associated with cytomegalovirus. In a later analysis, HLA-associated TCR beta chains were found to be more clonally expanded and to have lower generation probabilities than equally common non-associated chains. Cytomegalovirus status was reported to be diagnosed by the classifier with high specificity and sensitivity in both the original and validation cohorts. HLA typing was unavailable for some donors at each locus, so association tests used only the typed subset. Roughly uniform sequencing depth across donors was assumed in presence/absence analyses, although this assumption may not hold. The sequencing pipeline was judged likely to have produced a cluster of highly shared sequence variants as a technical artifact. When HLA alleles, especially DR and DQ, strongly co-occurred, TCR associations were difficult to assign to individual alleles. The earlier analysis of 587 of the donors excluded fewer than 20 rarely observed V segments, including chromosome 9 orphons, because counts were too low. The authors suggested that the approach could potentially be extended to other disease states and immunological phenotypes. According to a later analysis, TCR association rates differed among HLA loci, with DRB1 alleles showing the most associated TCRs and HLA-C alleles showing the fewest. In a later genetic analysis, a missense DCLRE1C variant was associated with V-gene and J-gene trimming of TCR beta chains, and the association was replicated in an independent cohort. A further reported finding was that TCR beta sequences accurately predicted the HLA-A and HLA-B alleles for most subjects in the first cohort. This cohort had only TCR beta chains sequenced, and the lack of alpha or paired-chain data limited which features could be detected. A later genetic analysis reported fewer N-insertions in productive TCRs among donors in an Asian-associated ancestry cluster than the approximately 670-donor mean. Most CMV-associated TCR beta chains appeared to be HLA-restricted in a later analysis, and the HLA associations seemed to be driven largely by CMV exposure. Most TCR sequences were observed very rarely across donors, whereas some public TCRs were present in many individuals. Linkage disequilibrium might explain the correlated functional status among segregating V segments, but an unknown experimental factor could not be ruled out. Immune exposure information for the cohort was limited to CMV serostatus. A later analysis associated approximately 17,000 TCR beta sequences with specific HLA alleles at a false discovery rate of 0.05. In vitro tests confirmed that a few of the cytomegalovirus-associated TCR beta chains recognize cytomegalovirus antigens. An earlier analysis of around 600 of the donors showed that most TCR beta V segments appeared in productive rearrangements either about 87% or about 30% of the time, which broadly matched IMGT annotations.

Remarks on this clone: Its antigen target is currently unknown. No base quality values were provided; no much bigger clone lies one nucleotide off.

The library was generated by the immunoSEQ multiplex PCR assay. A mixture of 60 forward primers for TCR Vbeta segments and 13 reverse primers for TCR Jbeta segments was used in the multiplex PCR. The CDR3 region of rearranged TCR beta genes was amplified from genomic DNA by a multiplex PCR assay. The Illumina HiSeq System was used to sequence the amplified TCR beta libraries as 87-base-pair reads. The published analysis was carried out like this. In a later analysis, tens of millions of unique TCR beta chains were counted across the roughly 670 repertoires, and roughly 11 million of these chains were shared by at least two donors. Raw reads were error-corrected and collapsed into unique sequences by a nearest-neighbor algorithm in which closely related sequences were merged to remove PCR and sequencing errors. Alignment of CDR3 sequences to IMGT reference sequences was used to assign V, D and J gene segments. For a sequence to be retained, a match of at least six nucleotides to both a V gene segment and a J gene segment was required. Rearrangements were classified as productive when the CDR3 lacked stop codons and remained in frame with V and J, and all other rearrangements were classified as non-productive. Following IMGT convention, CDR3 was defined as the stretch from the second conserved V-encoded cysteine to the conserved J-encoded phenylalanine. Sequences without an unambiguous match to a single V gene segment were excluded from the earlier analysis of a few hundred of the donors. An earlier analysis of just under 600 of the donors called V segments functional above 56.7% productive rearrangements and segregating when the between-donor standard deviation exceeded 5%. A statistical classification framework was developed to diagnose cytomegalovirus status using the catalog of TCR beta chain sequences. A later analysis assigned V and J genes by comparing TCR nucleotide sequences with IMGT/GENE-DB human TR gene sequences. In a later analysis, CDR3 sequences and most-parsimonious VDJ recombination scenarios were assigned using the TCRdist pipeline. In a later analysis, every TCR beta chain was defined by the combination of its CDR3 amino acid sequence and its V-gene family, and reads without a unique V-gene family were dropped. To address suspected cross-contamination and a sequencing artifact, a later analysis removed 592 highly shared, low-generation-probability nucleotide sequences. In a later analysis, a clonal expansion index was calculated for each public chain from normalized within-repertoire ranks of inferred template counts. A later analysis computed generation probabilities with a VDJ recombination model fitted to out-of-frame rearrangements, and checked the results against IGoR. In a later analysis, hypergeometric tests were used to score TCR-TCR, TCR-HLA and TCR-CMV co-occurrence, with a repertoire-size bias correction applied to TCR pairs. A later analysis estimated false discovery rates by permuting HLA or CMV assignments 20 times. In a later analysis, co-occurring TCRs were grouped with DBSCAN, and TCRdist sequence similarity was added when clustering was performed within HLA-allele-positive subsets. Repertoires with fewer than 30,000 or more than 120,000 public chains, plus five repertoires with anomalous nucleotide sharing, were excluded from co-occurrence clustering. Sourced from immuneACCESS, this table was stored by TCRdb with only in-frame sequences that have V and J called. A share of the clones is absent; for the studies checked, an unresolved V gene accounts for under half, and the remainder has no known explanation. Clonal size and the V and J genes are those of that table, whereas D and trimming came from the DNA. Counted in this sample were 150,000 to 200,000 clones; over 60% of them appeared once. The top ten hold roughly 0.99% of the sample.

The cohort consisted of 650 to 700 healthy bone marrow donors. Cohort members were all nominally healthy when sampled, although unrecorded immune exposures were likely present. The donor tested CMV seronegative, placing the donor among the roughly 340 seronegative members of the cohort. A peripheral blood sample was provided by each donor, and peripheral blood mononuclear cells were used for TCR beta sequencing. The Qiagen DNeasy Blood Extraction Kit was used to extract genomic DNA from the blood cell samples. Material for sequencing was PBMCs. The receptor was isolated from a woman aged 40 to 50 in good health and CMV-seronegative.

This receptor has the CDR3 CASSLGRDYPHRETQYF. The sequenced DNA is TGTGCCAGCAGCTTAGGCCGGGACTACCCGCACCGAGAGACCCAGTACTTC. The sequence links TRBV11-2 to TRBJ2-5; TRBD2 matches 7 bases in the middle. CDR3 length: 17 amino acids, cysteine to phenylalanine. Only CDR3 DNA remains: 51 bases, in frame from the first base. CDR1 and CDR2 are drawn from the germline V gene: SGHAT, FQNNGV. Relative to germline, V is missing 1 base and J is missing 4 bases, with 12 bases of the junction outside any gene match.